What follows describes a single TCR beta chain. The antigen remains undetermined. The sample originates from a study of shared clonotypes between healthy human individuals. Study-level background: For every donor, three CD4 naive, three CD4 memory, two CD8 naive and one CD8 memory plates were used. Study observations and caveats: Blood was the only sampled material, and tissue repertoires likely differ.

For sorted subsets, about 200 ng DNA per replicate equaled around 30,000 T cell genomes. Only in-frame clones appear in the TCRdb table, and some are missing; sequencing was by immunoSEQ multiplex PCR. The table shows more than 1,200,000 clones, with 98% occurring only once. Trimming cost V 6 bases and J 4 bases, with 28 bases left between them. This CDR3 region has 19 residues. The germline V gene encodes CDR1 SQVTM and CDR2 ANQGSEA. Negatively enriched CD4+ T cells were divided by CD45RA into naive and memory. The chain employs TRBV29-1 and TRBJ2-6; weak D call: TRBD1 (6 bases). The specimen was naive CD4+ T cells sorted from blood. The subset denotes: CD45RA+ positively selected. This receptor was taken from a man aged 25-45 years in good health. CDR3 region: CSVESPGTSRALGANVLTF. CDR3 bases: TGCAGCGTCGAGTCCCCAGGGACAAGTAGGGCTCTCGGGGCCAACGTCCTGACTTTC.